Below are 28 T cell receptor beta chains sequenced from a single sample in a study of blood T cell repertoires in COVID-19 (dated by TCRdb to the early 2020s). Receptor libraries were prepared by the immunoSEQ multiplex PCR assay. Sourced from immuneACCESS, this table was stored by TCRdb with only in-frame sequences that have V and J called. A share of the clones is absent; for the studies checked, an unresolved V gene accounts for under half, and the remainder has no known explanation. The sample records around 49,000 clones, about 89% of which are singletons. The biggest ten clones account for less than 2.5% of the sample. Sample: peripheral blood. These receptors all stem from a human donor in a cohort sampled during active COVID-19.

The chain couples TRBV18 to TRBJ2-3, with D tentatively TRBD2 (5 bases). The germline CDR1 and CDR2 sequences are KGHSH and LQKENI. CDR3 length: 15 amino acids. Trimming left V 4 bases short and J 5 bases short, with 16 bases between. CDR3 nucleotides: TGTGCCAGCTCACGGGAGTGGGCCGAGGGAGATACGCAGTATTTT. As protein: CASSREWAEGDTQYF.

The chain uses TRBV6-2 or TRBV6-3 and TRBJ2-6, with 7 nucleotides matching TRBD1. V was pared by 6 bases and J by 2 bases, with 22 bases of the junction left unmatched. The CDR3 contains 21 residues. Germline V gene sequence: CDR1 MNHEY, CDR2 SVGEGT. The CDR3 here is CASSTLATGSSSGTGANVLTF. The CDR3 DNA sequence: TGTGCCAGCAGCACATTAGCGACAGGGTCCTCCTCAGGGACTGGGGCCAACGTCCTGACTTTC.

The chain joins TRBV7-2 to TRBJ1-2; 9 bases line up with TRBD1. This CDR3 has 16 amino acids. Germline CDR1 reads SGHTA; CDR2 reads FQGNSA. The ends lost 7 bases at V and 4 bases at J; junction bases unmatched: 13. CDR3 region: CASTKPLTGGGYGYTF. CDR3 coding DNA: TGTGCCAGCACCAAACCGCTCACAGGGGGCGGCTATGGCTACACCTTC.

The rearrangement joins TRBV15 to TRBJ2-7, with D possibly TRBD2 on 6 matching bases. V lost 0 bases and J lost 7, with 16 bases in between. The CDR3 sequence is 15 residues long. Germline V CDR1 and CDR2: LNHNV, YYDKDF (reference sequence). The CDR3 is CATSREGGLSQEQYF. CDR3 DNA: TGTGCCACCAGCAGAGAGGGGGGACTTAGCCAGGAGCAGTACTTC.

This clone was seen only once. J is TRBJ2-3 and V is TRBV13; 12 bases fit TRBD2. The germline V gene has CDR1 PRHDT and CDR2 FYEKMQ (reference sequence). The V segment lost 5 bases and the J segment 3 bases; nucleotides outside the gene matches: 9. The CDR3 covers 17 residues. CDR3 protein: CASSKRLAGDGTDTQYF. Here the CDR3 DNA reads TGTGCCAGCAGCAAACGACTAGCGGGGGACGGAACAGATACGCAGTATTTT.

The V call is TRBV5-1, the J call TRBJ2-3; TRBD2 matches at 14 bases. With V trimmed by 4 bases and J by 0 bases, 7 bases remained unmatched. This CDR3 spans 18 amino acids. Germline CDR1 SGHRS, CDR2 YFSETQ. The CDR3 sequence: CASSLRTSGGTSTDTQYF. The CDR3 DNA follows: TGCGCCAGCAGCCTCAGGACTAGCGGGGGGACTAGCACAGATACGCAGTATTTT.

The gene calls are TRBV6-5 and TRBJ2-2; D perhaps matches TRBD1 (6 bases). CDR1 is MNHEY and CDR2 is SVGAGI in the germline V gene. The V end lost 9 bases, the J end lost 0 bases, and 11 bases lay between the germline ends. The CDR3 totals 14 residues. In nucleotides, the CDR3 is TGTGCCAGTAAAGGACAGACGAACACCGGGGAGCTGTTTTTT. It specifies CASKGQTNTGELFF.

This chain connects TRBV18 to TRBJ2-7; the match to TRBD2 covers 9 bases. This CDR3 spans 17 amino acids. V lost 4 bases and J lost 5; bases outside the gene matches: 15. CDR1 is KGHSH, CDR2 LQKENI, per germline. This chain's CDR3 is CASSLQGPGGGAHEQYF. The DNA of the CDR3 is TGTGCCAGCTCACTACAGGGGCCCGGCGGGGGGGCCCACGAGCAGTACTTC.

The chain has TRBV12-1 and TRBJ2-5; the D segment call TRBD2 is taken from the table without a DNA check. TRBV12-1 is termed a pseudogene. The CDR3 extends over 13 amino acids. The CDR3 sequence is CATYGLFKETQYF. The CDR3 DNA sequence: TGTGCCACCTACGGACTGTTTAAAGAGACCCAGTACTTC.

The chain combines TRBV13 with TRBJ1-2, with D tentatively TRBD1 (6 bases). V lost 4 bases and J 5 bases, leaving 11 bases between the germline ends. This CDR3 has 13 amino acids. Germline CDR1 and CDR2: PRHDT and FYEKMQ (reference sequence). In nucleotides, the CDR3 is TGTGCCAGCAGCTCAAACAGGGTTTATGGCTACACCTTC. It translates to CASSSNRVYGYTF.

The gene calls are TRBV9 and TRBJ2-2, with D tentatively TRBD1 (6 bases). Per the germline V gene, CDR1 is SGDLS and CDR2 is YYNGEE. This CDR3 is 16 amino acids long. The V and J ends lost 0 bases and 5 bases respectively, with 14 bases between them. The DNA for the CDR3 is TGTGCCAGCAGCGTAGTTCGAGACAGGAGTACCGGGGAGCTGTTTTTT. Translating gives CASSVVRDRSTGELFF.

The chain has TRBV7-6 and TRBJ2-7; D perhaps matches TRBD1 (6 bases). V was trimmed by 1 base and J by 6 bases, leaving 13 bases between them. Germline V gene data show CDR1 as SGHVS and CDR2 as FNYEAQ. This CDR3 is 14 amino acids long. The CDR3 DNA is TGTGCCAGCAGCTTAGGTCCAACAGGGTCCGAGCAGTACTTC. Its protein product is CASSLGPTGSEQYF.

The chain has TRBV11-2 and TRBJ2-1; unclear D gene. Germline CDR1 is SGHAT and CDR2 is FQNNGV. Trimming took 4 bases from V and 7 from J, leaving 8 bases between them. The CDR3 extends over 12 amino acids. The CDR3 bases are TGTGCCAGCAGCTCCCAGTGGAATGAGCAGTTCTTC. Translating gives CASSSQWNEQFF. The complete variable domain, with remaining parts taken from reference TRBV11-2 and TRBJ2-1, reads EAGVAQSPRYKIIEKRQSVAFWCNPISGHATLYWYQQILGQGPKLLIQFQNNGVVDDSQLPKDRFSAERLKGVDSTLKIQPAKLEDSAVYLCASSSQWNEQFFGPGTRLTVL.

This CDR3 is CSASSGLAGPGSYEQYF. The CDR3, as DNA: TGCAGTGCTAGTTCGGGACTAGCGGGCCCAGGCTCCTACGAGCAGTACTTC. This chain links TRBV20-1 with TRBJ2-7; 12 nucleotides agree with TRBD2. V was clipped by 3 bases and J by 0 bases; unmatched bases: 9. The CDR3 is 17 amino acids. Per the germline V gene, CDR1 is DFQATT and CDR2 is SNEGSKA (reference sequence).

CDR3 nucleotide sequence: TGTGCCAGCGCCTCCGGGGGGGGTGCCGGGGAGCTGTTTTTT. As protein: CASASGGGAGELFF. The chain joins TRBV9 to TRBJ2-2, with TRBD2 matching over 8 bases. Germline loops: CDR1 SGDLS, CDR2 YYNGEE. Trimming took 7 bases from V and 6 from J; bases not matched to a gene: 8. The CDR3 contains 14 residues.

This chain links TRBV20-1 with TRBJ2-2; no reliable D call. Trimming took off 3 bases at V and 7 bases at J, with 9 bases between the two ends. The CDR3 covers 12 residues. CDR1 and CDR2 (germline): DFQATT, SNEGSKA (reference sequence). The CDR3 spells CSASFVSGELFF. In DNA, the CDR3 is TGCAGTGCTAGTTTCGTGAGCGGGGAGCTGTTTTTT.

This clone turned up a few times. The chain combines TRBV27 with TRBJ2-7; the match to TRBD1 covers 8 bases. The CDR3 length is 16 residues. Unmatched junction bases numbered 20, after V lost 7 bases and J lost 9 bases. Germline CDR1 reads MNHEY; CDR2 reads SMNVEV (reference sequence). CDR3 residues: CASNLDPGQDYLWQYF. CDR3 DNA sequence: TGTGCCAGCAACCTGGACCCGGGACAGGACTACTTATGGCAGTACTTC.

The chain couples TRBV2 to TRBJ2-5, with 9 nucleotides matching TRBD1. Germline V gene data show CDR1 as SNHLY and CDR2 as FYNNEI. There are 17 residues in the CDR3. Trimming removed 10 bases from V and 4 bases from J; junction bases left unmatched: 19. CDR3 in DNA: TGTGCCACCTCAGGTCCCCCGGACAGGGGAAGTGGAGAGACCCAGTACTTC. Amino acids: CATSGPPDRGSGETQYF.

The chain links TRBV18 to TRBJ1-5; D may be TRBD1 (5 bases). The V end was cut by 5 bases, the J end by 5 bases, with 13 bases between. Germline assignment: CDR1 KGHSH and CDR2 LQKENI. The length of the CDR3 is 14 residues. The CDR3 DNA reads as TGTGCCAGCTCAACATCCAGGGAGGATCAGCCCCAGCATTTT. Its protein product is CASSTSREDQPQHF.

As DNA, the CDR3 is TGTGCCAGCAGCTCGCTTCCGGCCGGGGAGCTGTTTTTT. This encodes CASSSLPAGELFF. This chain uses TRBV7-9 with TRBJ2-2; D is unresolved. CDR3 length: 13 residues. Germline V gene sequence: CDR1 SEHNR, CDR2 FQNEAQ (reference sequence). The ends were cut back, 4 bases at V and 6 bases at J, with 9 bases in the middle.

This clone was observed a few times. The chain uses TRBV4-1 and TRBJ2-1; TRBD2 might be the D (5 bases). The V gene's germline CDR1 is MGHRA and CDR2 YSYEKL. The CDR3 is 15 residues long. The ends were cut back, 0 bases at V and 6 bases at J, with 12 bases in the middle. CDR3 in DNA: TGCGCCAGCAGCCAAGACTCTCTAGCCGTCAATGAGCAGTTCTTC. It is translated as CASSQDSLAVNEQFF.

In its sample, this clone was seen once. V usage is TRBV10-3 and J usage is TRBJ1-6; D perhaps matches TRBD1 (5 bases). There are 15 residues in the CDR3. With 0 bases removed from V and 5 bases from J, the gap between germline ends came to 8 bases. Germline CDR1 is ENHRY and CDR2 is SYGVKD. The CDR3 reads CAISESGGDNSPLHF. The CDR3 DNA reads TGTGCCATCAGTGAGTCTGGGGGGGATAATTCACCCCTCCACTTT.

The rearrangement uses TRBV19 and TRBJ1-2, with TRBD1 as a possible D gene (6 bases). Trimming took 6 bases from V and 4 from J, leaving 15 bases between them. The CDR3 is 14 residues long. The V gene's germline CDR1 is LNHDA and CDR2 SQIVND (reference sequence). CDR3 DNA sequence: TGTGCCAGTAGCTCGGGCAGGGGTGCCTATGGCTACACCTTC. Its protein product is CASSSGRGAYGYTF.

The chain carries TRBV4-3 and TRBJ2-1; D unresolved. Germline loops: CDR1 LGHNA, CDR2 YSLEER. The V gene lost 0 bases and the J gene lost 3 bases, with 9 bases spanning the gap. This CDR3 comprises 15 residues. The CDR3 reads CASSQDGTGYNEQFF. The CDR3 region has the DNA TGCGCCAGCAGCCAAGATGGTACCGGCTACAATGAGCAGTTCTTC.

This chain connects TRBV21-1 to TRBJ1-5. TRBV21-1 represents a pseudogene. The length of the CDR3 is 13 residues. Written as DNA, the CDR3 is TGTGCCAGCAGCACGAGGGACAATCAGCCCCAGCATTTT. It codes for CASSTRDNQPQHF.

This clone was counted between two and nine times. V usage is TRBV6-5 and J usage is TRBJ1-1; tentative D call: TRBD1 (6 bases). Trimming cost V 4 bases and J 4 bases, with 13 bases left between them. This CDR3 contains 14 residues. Germline CDR1 reads MNHEY; CDR2 reads SVGAGI. CDR3 region: CASSFTGRATEAFF. Here the CDR3 DNA reads TGTGCCAGCAGTTTCACAGGGAGGGCCACTGAAGCTTTCTTT.

V usage is TRBV4-1 and J usage is TRBJ2-1, with 11 positions matching TRBD1. The trim removed 7 bases at V and 8 bases at J, leaving 10 bases unmatched. Germline V gene data show CDR1 as MGHRA and CDR2 as YSYEKL. The CDR3 is made up of 15 amino acids. The CDR3 reads CASKAGTGGWDEQFF. The CDR3 DNA sequence: TGCGCCAGCAAGGCCGGGACAGGGGGTTGGGATGAGCAGTTCTTC.

The gene calls are TRBV5-1 and TRBJ2-5, with 11 bases lining up with TRBD2. The CDR3 loop spans 15 amino acids. V lost 2 bases and J lost 3; bases outside the gene matches: 3. Germline V gene sequence: CDR1 SGHRS, CDR2 YFSETQ. CDR3 nucleotide sequence: TGCGCCAGCAGCTTTTCGACTAGCGGGGAAGAGACCCAGTACTTC. This encodes CASSFSTSGEETQYF.